This TCR beta chain originates from a study of blood T cell repertoires in COVID-19. Methods used by the authors: Amplification with reference gene primers provided the estimates of nucleated cell counts. Clones were sequenced by immunoSEQ multiplex PCR, and TCRdb holds only the in-frame ones, with some missing. V and J calls and clone size come straight from that table; D and trimming were deduced from the DNA. The sample holds 390,000 or so clones, around 87% seen once. In its sample, this clone was seen a few times. The CDR3 is 15 residues long. The V segment lost 4 bases and the J segment 4 bases; nucleotides outside the gene matches: 8. The germline V gene encodes CDR1 LNHDA and CDR2 SQIVND (reference sequence).

This chain links TRBV19 with TRBJ2-5; 8 positions match TRBD1. This sequence was found in a woman aged 45 to 65 who had recovered from COVID-19. The material sequenced was PBMCs or T cells enriched from blood (not recorded which). In DNA, the CDR3 is TGTGCCAGTAGTAAGGACAGGGCACGGGGAGAGACCCAGTACTTC. Amino acids: CASSKDRARGETQYF. Drawing the rest from reference TRBV19 and TRBJ2-5, the complete variable domain is DGGITQSPKYLFRKEGQNVTLSCEQNLNHDAMYWYRQDPGQGLRLIYYSQIVNDFQKGDIAEGYSVSREKKESFPLTVTSAQKNPTAFYLCASSKDRARGETQYFGPGTRLLVL.